This paragraph reports one T cell receptor (beta chain). The clone's antigen remains unknown. Base qualities are not recorded, but no much larger clone differs from it by a single base. The immunoSEQ Assay, a bias-controlled multiplex PCR, was used to amplify TCRbeta CDR3 regions from genomic DNA. In the authors' own workflow: Within the assay, amplification of reference gene primers was used to estimate how many nucleated cells each sample contained. To quantify the absolute abundance of each unique TCRbeta CDR3 rearrangement, sequence reads were collapsed and filtered. For each sample, productive Simpson clonality was calculated by taking the square root of Simpson's diversity index across productive rearrangements. This immuneACCESS table, as held by TCRdb, lists in-frame sequences with V and J called but not all clones. Of the missing ones, under half trace to an unresolved V gene in checked studies; the others have no known cause. The V and J calls and clone size are taken from that table; D and trimming were inferred from the DNA. The sample data list tens of thousands of clones, and about 89% of these were observed just once. The top ten hold about 5.5% of the sample.

This entry is derived from a study of blood T cell repertoires in COVID-19 (dated by TCRdb to 2018 to 2021). Study-wide context: The collaborator samples originated in the United States, Italy and Spain and spanned the acute and convalescent phases of COVID-19. The prospective study material was composed of cDNA or gDNA derived from T cells, B-cell-depleted T cells, or PBMCs. The dataset comprised deeply sampled blood TCRbeta repertoires from subjects exposed to, actively infected with, or recovered from COVID-19. The repertoires were made available in a free public database intended to serve as a resource for research on the immune response to SARS-CoV-2. Samples were obtained from the ongoing ImmuneRACE study (first 160 participants) and from about 1,300 subjects provided by 6 global collaborators. A de-identified subject ID, COVID-19 status, age in years and sex were almost always included in the sample metadata. Where available, HLA class I and class II types were taken from metadata supplied by the sample provider and were not determined by assay-based typing. On the study overall, not on this receptor specifically: The amount of clinical and demographic metadata varied by source and participant and was provided uncurated.

After removal of 4 bases from V and 5 bases from J, the junction retains 11 bases not matched to a gene. The CDR3, cysteine through phenylalanine, is 15 amino acids long. Only the CDR3 region is kept as DNA, spanning 45 bases read in frame from base 1. CDR1 and CDR2, looked up from the germline V gene (reference sequence), are SGHNT and YYREEE. One collaborating source in Seattle enrolled patients while the patients were actively infected and followed the patients over time throughout the course of disease. Whole blood was collected in K2EDTA tubes by collaborating institutions according to the institutions' own protocols. For TCRbeta analysis, collaborators shipped samples in one of three forms: frozen whole blood, isolated PBMCs, or DNA extracted from either of those sample types.

The chain couples TRBV5-4 to TRBJ2-5, with 7 central nucleotides matching TRBD2. The source of this sequence is a man aged 55 to 69 with COVID-19, enrolled during active disease. Specimen: peripheral blood. Here is the DNA: TGTGCCAGCAGCCAGGGTGGGAGGGCCACGGAGACCCAGTACTTC. Translated, it gives CASSQGGRATETQYF.